The 30 T cell receptor beta chains below all came from one sample that was sequenced in a study of cytomegalovirus exposure and HLA in healthy donors (dated by TCRdb to 2016 to 2017). Library prep was done by the immunoSEQ multiplex PCR assay. The multiplex PCR relied on a mix of 60 forward primers for TCR Vbeta segments and 13 reverse primers for TCR Jbeta segments. TCRdb took this table from immuneACCESS and kept in-frame rearrangements with V and J called. Such tables lack part of the clones; where checked against another copy, unresolved V genes explain under half of the gap, and the rest is unexplained. For this sample the table gives 200,000 to 250,000 clones, of which more than 65% were detected only once. The ten largest clones capture about 1.5% of the sample. Sequences were obtained from PBMCs. These receptor sequences come from a man between 50 and 59 years old in good health and CMV-seronegative.

The chain combines TRBV7-8 with TRBJ1-4; 8 bases agree with TRBD1. This CDR3 region has 15 residues. Losses at the gene ends were 8 bases for V and 3 bases for J; bases not matched to a gene: 8. Germline values: CDR1 SGHVS, CDR2 FQNEAQ. CDR3 nucleotide sequence: TGTGCCAGCTCGAGACAGGGGATACCTAATGAAAAACTGTTTTTT. Translation gives CASSRQGIPNEKLFF. Full variable domain (rest looked up from reference TRBV7-8 and TRBJ1-4): GAGVSQSPRYKVAKRGQDVALRCDPISGHVSLFWYQQALGQGPEFLTYFQNEAQLDKSGLPSDRFFAERPEGSVSTLKIQRTQQEDSAVYLCASSRQGIPNEKLFFGSGTQLSVL.

This clone occurred once. This chain uses TRBV11-2 with TRBJ2-4; D unclear. CDR3 length: 11 amino acids. The V and J ends lost 4 bases and 4 bases respectively, with 2 bases between them. Germline values: CDR1 SGHAT, CDR2 FQNNGV. The CDR3 DNA reads TGTGCCAGCAGCTCGAAAAACATTCAGTACTTC. This codes for CASSSKNIQYF.

The rearrangement links TRBV28 to TRBJ1-2; D is undetermined. The length of the CDR3 is 13 residues. V lost 5 bases, J lost 3 bases, and 10 bases lay in between. Per the germline V gene, CDR1 is MDHEN and CDR2 is SYDVKM. Here the CDR3 DNA reads TGTGCCAGCAGTCGAGACTCGGACTATGGCTACACCTTC. Protein sequence: CASSRDSDYGYTF.

This chain connects TRBV11-3 to TRBJ2-1; 14 bases match TRBD2. With 5 bases clipped from V and 7 bases from J, the junction kept 7 bases outside the gene matches. CDR3 length: 16 amino acids. From germline, CDR1 is SGHNT and CDR2 YENEEA. The CDR3 loop is CASSKGLAGAPNEQFF. CDR3 DNA: TGTGCCAGCAGCAAGGGACTAGCGGGAGCTCCAAATGAGCAGTTCTTC.

Of note for this clone: Germline and junction disagree at one end, which may indicate a read error. V and J are TRBV5-4 and TRBJ2-2; 12 nucleotides match TRBD2. The CDR3 totals 16 residues. CDR1 is SGHNT, CDR2 YYREEE, per germline (reference sequence). CDR3 nucleotide sequence: TGTGCCAGCAGCTCACCTGGACTAGCGGGAACCGGGGAGCCGTTTTTT. Translating it yields CASSSPGLAGTGEPFF.

The chain joins TRBV5-5 to TRBJ2-3, with 8 bases matching TRBD2. The CDR3 loop spans 15 amino acids. The ends lost 3 bases at V and 0 bases at J; junction bases unmatched: 3. Germline CDR1 is SGHKS and CDR2 is YYEKEE (reference sequence). CDR3 protein: CASSSPSGSTDTQYF. The CDR3 DNA is TGTGCCAGCAGCTCTCCTAGCGGGAGCACAGATACGCAGTATTTT.

Only a few counts were recorded for this clone. This chain links TRBV28 with TRBJ2-3; 8 bases map to TRBD2. Germline V gives CDR1 MDHEN, CDR2 SYDVKM. The CDR3 spans 18 residues. The J segment lost 5 bases and the V segment lost 5 bases, leaving 18 bases of the junction unmatched. The CDR3 nucleotides are TGTGCCAGCAGTCAGTTTCCCCCCGAAGCGGGAGTTGGAGATACGCAGTATTTT. Translating gives CASSQFPPEAGVGDTQYF.

The chain uses TRBV5-6 and TRBJ2-5; D not certain. CDR3 length equals 14 residues. The V end lost 1 base, the J end lost 5 bases, and 12 bases lay between the germline ends. Germline V gene data show CDR1 as SGHDT and CDR2 as YYEEEE. The CDR3 loop is CASSLSQRRETQYF. CDR3 DNA sequence: TGTGCCAGCAGCTTGTCTCAAAGGCGGGAGACCCAGTACTTC.

The chain links TRBV10-3 to TRBJ2-7; TRBD1 matches at 9 bases. Germline loops: CDR1 ENHRY, CDR2 SYGVKD. Trimming cost V 10 bases and J 7 bases; bases outside gene matches: 8. The length of the CDR3 is 12 residues. Here the CDR3 reads CATRGTGYEQYF. In DNA form, the CDR3 reads TGTGCCACCCGCGGGACAGGGTATGAGCAGTACTTC.

The genes are TRBV19 and TRBJ1-2; 7 nucleotides line up with TRBD1. Losses at the gene ends were 9 bases for V and 2 bases for J; bases not matched to a gene: 6. This CDR3 is built from 13 residues. Looked up from germline, CDR1 is LNHDA and CDR2 is SQIVND (reference sequence). The DNA for the CDR3 is TGTGCCAGCATCCGGACAGGCAACTATGGCTACACCTTC. Residues: CASIRTGNYGYTF.

This clone appeared a single time. This chain connects TRBV6-6 to TRBJ2-5, with 12 bases lining up with TRBD2. Germline lookup yields CDR1 MNHNY and CDR2 SVGAGI (reference sequence). Trimming at V came to 6 bases and at J to 11 bases, leaving 13 bases not matched to a gene. This CDR3 region has 15 residues. DNA of the CDR3: TGTGCCAGCAGACCCGGACTAGCGGGATCGGAGGAGCAGTACTTC. As protein: CASRPGLAGSEEQYF.

The chain recombines TRBV28 with TRBJ1-5; D is possibly TRBD1 (6 bases). Germline V CDR1 and CDR2: MDHEN, SYDVKM. Trimming shortened V by 3 bases and J by 7 bases, and 13 bases separated the two germline ends. This CDR3 has 14 residues. The CDR3 DNA follows: TGTGCCAGCAGTTTTCGGGGGGCTTGGCAGCCCCAGCATTTT. Translating it yields CASSFRGAWQPQHF.

V gene TRBV4-1 combines with J gene TRBJ1-1; 8 bases are a match to TRBD1. This CDR3 region has 17 residues. From germline, CDR1 is MGHRA and CDR2 YSYEKL. V lost 1 base, J lost 5 bases, and 12 bases stayed unmatched. CDR3 region: CASSQAQQGEGRTEAFF. Written as DNA, the CDR3 is TGCGCCAGCAGCCAAGCGCAACAGGGGGAGGGGCGGACTGAAGCTTTCTTT.

The chain links TRBV7-9 to TRBJ1-1; no clear D gene. Trimming stripped 10 bases from V and 1 base from J, with 10 bases between. This CDR3 region has 12 residues. Germline CDR1 and CDR2: SEHNR and FQNEAQ (reference sequence). DNA for the CDR3: TGTGCCACAATAGGAGCGAACACTGAAGCTTTCTTT. Its protein is CATIGANTEAFF.

The genes are TRBV4-1 and TRBJ2-3; D is perhaps TRBD1 (5 bases). This CDR3 has 17 amino acids. Looked up from germline, CDR1 is MGHRA and CDR2 is YSYEKL. Trimming took 5 bases from V and 2 from J, leaving 20 bases between them. The CDR3 region has the DNA TGCGCCAGCAGCTCCACACAGGCTGAAGCCCCCACAGATACGCAGTATTTT. Translated: CASSSTQAEAPTDTQYF.

This chain joins TRBV5-4 and TRBJ1-5; tentatively, D is TRBD1 (5 bases). V shed 1 base and J shed 2 bases, with 10 bases lying between them. Germline V gene data show CDR1 as SGHNT and CDR2 as YYREEE (reference sequence). This CDR3 has 15 residues. The CDR3 here is CASSLNQGGNQPQHF. Here the CDR3 DNA reads TGTGCCAGCAGCTTGAACCAGGGTGGCAATCAGCCCCAGCATTTT.

The rearrangement links TRBV15 to TRBJ2-5; 8 bases map to TRBD1. Germline loops: CDR1 LNHNV, CDR2 YYDKDF (reference sequence). V was clipped by 3 bases and J by 3 bases; unmatched bases: 3. This CDR3 is built from 14 residues. The CDR3 region is CATSRDRAKETQYF. The CDR3, as DNA: TGTGCCACCAGCAGGGACAGGGCCAAAGAGACCCAGTACTTC.

This chain joins TRBV10-3 and TRBJ1-2; D is perhaps TRBD1 (5 bases). The germline V and J ends were trimmed by 0 bases and 2 bases, with 13 bases remaining between them. Germline lookup yields CDR1 ENHRY and CDR2 SYGVKD. The CDR3 is 16 amino acids. CDR3 protein: CAISESGPSRNYGYTF. CDR3 nucleotides: TGTGCCATCAGTGAGTCGGGGCCGAGTCGGAACTATGGCTACACCTTC.

Comments on this clone: Other nucleotide sequences in the sample specify the same CDR3. The J gene is TRBJ2-3, the V gene TRBV5-1; D might be TRBD2 (5 bases). The germline gives CDR1 SGHRS, CDR2 YFSETQ. The CDR3 has 14 amino acids. V was trimmed by 0 bases and J by 0 bases, leaving 5 bases between them. The CDR3 reads CASSLGGSTDTQYF. CDR3 sequence (DNA): TGCGCCAGCAGCTTGGGAGGGAGCACAGATACGCAGTATTTT.

This rearrangement joins TRBV4-1 to TRBJ2-7; possibly TRBD2 for D (5 bases). Trimming took 1 base from V and 3 from J, leaving 13 bases between them. The CDR3 is 15 residues long. Germline V gene data show CDR1 as MGHRA and CDR2 as YSYEKL. CDR3: CASSQVGGLNYEQYF. The DNA for the CDR3 is TGCGCCAGCAGCCAAGTCGGAGGCCTAAACTACGAGCAGTACTTC.

The chain has TRBV6-4 and TRBJ2-1; 7 nucleotides line up with TRBD2. The germline V gene encodes CDR1 MRHNA and CDR2 SNTAGT. Trimming at V came to 7 bases and at J to 5 bases, leaving 11 bases not matched to a gene. The CDR3 runs 15 residues. The CDR3 bases are TGTGCCAGCACCCGAGCGGGAATAGTGAACAATGAGCAGTTCTTC. This sequence encodes CASTRAGIVNNEQFF.

The chain uses TRBV7-8 and TRBJ2-1; 7 bases fit TRBD2. From germline, CDR1 is SGHVS and CDR2 FQNEAQ. The V and J ends lost 4 bases and 0 bases, in that order; junction bases with no gene match: 6. The CDR3 is made up of 16 amino acids. CDR3: CASSSLAGASYNEQFF. DNA for the CDR3: TGTGCCAGCAGCTCCCTTGCGGGAGCCTCCTACAATGAGCAGTTCTTC.

The chain employs TRBV19 and TRBJ2-2; 14 nucleotides match TRBD2. Trimming at V came to 3 bases and at J to 5 bases, leaving 5 bases not matched to a gene. In germline, CDR1 is LNHDA, CDR2 SQIVND (reference sequence). The CDR3 has 17 residues. The CDR3 region has the DNA TGTGCCAGTAGTATTGCGGGACTAGCGGGGGTGACCGGGGAGCTGTTTTTT. It is translated as CASSIAGLAGVTGELFF.

A few counts support this clone. The V and J genes are TRBV9 and TRBJ2-7; D gene unclear. Germline CDR1 and CDR2: SGDLS and YYNGEE. CDR3 length equals 14 residues. Deletions cut 0 bases from V and 0 bases from J, with 7 bases between. The CDR3 region has the DNA TGTGCCAGCAGCGTAGGGTGGAGCTCCTACGAGCAGTACTTC. Its protein product is CASSVGWSSYEQYF.

The chain combines TRBV19 with TRBJ1-3; the D is unclear. The CDR3 totals 16 residues. The germline V gene encodes CDR1 LNHDA and CDR2 SQIVND (reference sequence). V was cut by 2 bases and J by 0 bases, with 11 bases left in between. The CDR3: CASSIWPVNSGNTIYF. The CDR3 coding sequence is TGTGCCAGTAGTATATGGCCAGTGAACTCTGGAAACACCATATATTTT.

The CDR3: CASSLPGLAGDWETQYF. The CDR3 bases are TGTGCCAGCAGCTTACCGGGACTAGCGGGAGACTGGGAGACCCAGTACTTC. V and J are TRBV7-9 and TRBJ2-5; 14 bases match TRBD2. Germline values: CDR1 SEHNR, CDR2 FQNEAQ (reference sequence). CDR3 length: 17 amino acids. The V gene end was trimmed by 2 bases and the J gene end by 5 bases; junction bases not matched to a gene: 7.

As concerns this clone: The sample has other DNA sequences that encode this CDR3 too. The genes are TRBV10-3 and TRBJ1-1; TRBD1 matches 7 bases. The CDR3 contains 15 residues. V trimming: 0 bases; J trimming: 1 base; junction bases outside the gene matches: 2. Germline CDR1 is ENHRY and CDR2 is SYGVKD. CDR3: CAISESGTANTEAFF. The CDR3 bases are TGTGCCATCAGTGAGTCAGGGACAGCGAACACTGAAGCTTTCTTT.

The chain has TRBV6-4 and TRBJ2-3; TRBD2 matches 9 bases. The CDR3 sequence is 15 residues long. J was trimmed by 4 bases and V by 3 bases; bases with no gene match: 5. The germline V gene encodes CDR1 MRHNA and CDR2 SNTAGT. The CDR3 nucleotides read TGTGCCAGCAGTGATGGCGGGAGGGAGTCAGATACGCAGTATTTT. It yields the protein CASSDGGRESDTQYF.

The rearrangement uses TRBV30 and TRBJ1-2, with D hard to call. Per germline, CDR1 GTSNPN and CDR2 SVGIG (reference sequence). V lost 3 bases and J 1 base, leaving 9 bases between the germline ends. The CDR3 contains 13 residues. The CDR3 nucleotides are TGTGCCTGGAGCGCGGATGTTAACTATGGCTACACCTTC. Its protein product is CAWSADVNYGYTF.

This chain links TRBV11-3 with TRBJ2-1; 7 nucleotides line up with TRBD2. J was trimmed by 2 bases and V by 1 base; bases with no gene match: 5. CDR3 size: 16 residues. Looked up from germline, CDR1 is SGHNT and CDR2 is YENEEA. The CDR3: CASSLVLAGAYNEQFF. The CDR3 coding sequence is TGTGCCAGCAGCTTAGTGTTGGCGGGAGCCTACAATGAGCAGTTCTTC. Full variable domain (outside the CDR3, taken from reference TRBV11-3 and TRBJ2-1): EAGVVQSPRYKIIEKKQPVAFWCNPISGHNTLYWYLQNLGQGPELLIRYENEEAVDDSQLPKDRFSAERLKGVDSTLKIQPAELGDSAVYLCASSLVLAGAYNEQFFGPGTRLTVL.